The entry below gives a single T cell receptor beta chain sequence along with its context. Produced via immunoSEQ multiplex PCR; TCRdb's table is partial and in-frame only. Of roughly 320,000 clones in the sample, roughly 84% were seen once. The data belong to a study of Ad26.COV2.S vaccination and SARS-CoV-2 variants. The CDR3 consists of 17 residues. Between the trimmed V and J ends, which lost 3 bases and 3 bases, there was a span of 20 bases. Germline lookup yields CDR1 SNHLY and CDR2 FYNNEI. Treatment specified: some 20 received Ad26.COV2.S at low or high dose, single or two shots; roughly 5 received placebo; per-sample allocation not given. Samples analyzed were those drawn on day 63 after the first vaccine or placebo injection.

The specimen comprised peripheral blood, sampled in a trial of Ad26.COV2.S vaccine versus placebo. The sequence was collected from a person between 18 and 59 years old who received the Ad26.COV2.S COVID-19 vaccine or a placebo. J is TRBJ1-1 and V is TRBV2; unclear D gene. The DNA of the CDR3 is TGTGCCAGCAGTGATTTGGCTTTGTGGGCGCCGGACACTGAAGCTTTCTTT. This gives the protein CASSDLALWAPDTEAFF.